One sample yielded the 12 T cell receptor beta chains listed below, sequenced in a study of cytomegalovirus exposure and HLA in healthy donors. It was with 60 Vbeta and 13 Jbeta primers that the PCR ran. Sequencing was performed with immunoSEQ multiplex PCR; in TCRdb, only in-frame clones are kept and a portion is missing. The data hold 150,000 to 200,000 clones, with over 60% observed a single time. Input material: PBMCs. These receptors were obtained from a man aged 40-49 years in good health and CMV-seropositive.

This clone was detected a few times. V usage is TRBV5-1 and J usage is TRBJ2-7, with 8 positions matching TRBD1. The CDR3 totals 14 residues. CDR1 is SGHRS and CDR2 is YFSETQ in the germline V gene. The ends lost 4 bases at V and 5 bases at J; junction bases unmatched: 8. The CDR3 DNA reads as TGCGCCAGCAGCACAGGGACAGGTGTGAACGAGCAGTACTTC. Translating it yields CASSTGTGVNEQYF.

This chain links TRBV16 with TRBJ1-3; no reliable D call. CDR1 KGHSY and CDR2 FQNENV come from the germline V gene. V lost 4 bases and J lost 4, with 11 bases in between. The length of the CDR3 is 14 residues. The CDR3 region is CASSPQTYGNTIYF. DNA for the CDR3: TGTGCCAGCAGCCCCCAGACTTACGGAAACACCATATATTTT.

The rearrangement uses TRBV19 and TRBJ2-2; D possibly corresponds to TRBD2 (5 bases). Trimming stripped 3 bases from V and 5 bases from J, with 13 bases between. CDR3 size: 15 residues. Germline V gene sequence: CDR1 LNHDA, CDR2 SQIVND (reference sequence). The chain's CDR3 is CASSMRGRGTGELFF. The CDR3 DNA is TGTGCCAGTAGTATGCGAGGGAGAGGAACCGGGGAGCTGTTTTTT.

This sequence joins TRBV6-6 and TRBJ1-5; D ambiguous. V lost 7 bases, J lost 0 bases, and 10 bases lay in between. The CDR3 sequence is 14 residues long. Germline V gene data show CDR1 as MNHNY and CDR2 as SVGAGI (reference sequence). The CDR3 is CASTQEASNQPQHF. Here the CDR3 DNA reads TGTGCCAGCACTCAGGAGGCTAGCAATCAGCCCCAGCATTTT.

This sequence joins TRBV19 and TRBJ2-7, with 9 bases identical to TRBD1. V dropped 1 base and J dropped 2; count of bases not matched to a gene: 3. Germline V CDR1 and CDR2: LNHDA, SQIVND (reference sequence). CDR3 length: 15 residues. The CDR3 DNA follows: TGTGCCAGTAGTATAGCCGGGACAGGGACCTACGAGCAGTACTTC. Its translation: CASSIAGTGTYEQYF.

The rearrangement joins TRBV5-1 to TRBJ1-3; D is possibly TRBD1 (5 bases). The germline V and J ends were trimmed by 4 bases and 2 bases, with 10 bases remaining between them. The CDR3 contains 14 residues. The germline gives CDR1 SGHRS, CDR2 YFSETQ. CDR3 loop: CASSDGTAGNTIYF. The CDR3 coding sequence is TGCGCCAGCAGCGACGGGACTGCTGGAAACACCATATATTTT.

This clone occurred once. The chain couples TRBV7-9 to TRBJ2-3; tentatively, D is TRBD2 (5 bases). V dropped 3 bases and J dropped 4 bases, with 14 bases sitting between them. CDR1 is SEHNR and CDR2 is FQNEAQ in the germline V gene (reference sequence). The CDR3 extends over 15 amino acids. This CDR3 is CASSLETSSADTQYF. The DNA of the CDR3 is TGTGCCAGCAGCTTGGAAACTAGTTCCGCAGATACGCAGTATTTT.

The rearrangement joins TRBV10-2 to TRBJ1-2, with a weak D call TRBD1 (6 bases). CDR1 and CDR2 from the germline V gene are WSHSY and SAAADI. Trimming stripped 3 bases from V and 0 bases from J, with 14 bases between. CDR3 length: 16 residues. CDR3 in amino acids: CASSDGQTPSNYGYTF. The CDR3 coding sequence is TGCGCCAGCAGTGACGGACAGACACCCTCTAACTATGGCTACACCTTC.

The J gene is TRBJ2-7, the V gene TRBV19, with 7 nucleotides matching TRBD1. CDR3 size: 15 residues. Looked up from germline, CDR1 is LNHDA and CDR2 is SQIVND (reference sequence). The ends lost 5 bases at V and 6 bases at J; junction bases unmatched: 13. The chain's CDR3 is CASSPYRGSGSEQYF. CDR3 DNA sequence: TGTGCCAGTAGTCCTTACAGGGGTTCAGGATCCGAGCAGTACTTC.

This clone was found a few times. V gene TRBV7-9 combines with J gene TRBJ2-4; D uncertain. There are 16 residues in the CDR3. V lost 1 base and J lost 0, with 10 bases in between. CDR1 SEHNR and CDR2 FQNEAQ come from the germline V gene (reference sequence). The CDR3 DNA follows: TGTGCCAGCAGCTTAGACATATCGCCAGCCAAAAACATTCAGTACTTC. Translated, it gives CASSLDISPAKNIQYF.

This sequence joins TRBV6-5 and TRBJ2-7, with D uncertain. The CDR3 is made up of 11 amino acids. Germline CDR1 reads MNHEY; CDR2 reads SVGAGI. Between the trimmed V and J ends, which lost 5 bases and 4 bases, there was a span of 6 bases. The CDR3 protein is CASSNRYEQYF. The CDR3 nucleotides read TGTGCCAGCAGTAATCGGTACGAGCAGTACTTC.

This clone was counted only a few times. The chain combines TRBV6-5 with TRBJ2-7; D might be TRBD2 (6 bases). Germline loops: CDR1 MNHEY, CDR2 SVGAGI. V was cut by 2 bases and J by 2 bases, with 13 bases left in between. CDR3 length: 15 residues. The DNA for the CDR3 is TGTGCCAGCAGTTACAGGAGCGGGCGTACCTACGAGCAGTACTTC. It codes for CASSYRSGRTYEQYF.